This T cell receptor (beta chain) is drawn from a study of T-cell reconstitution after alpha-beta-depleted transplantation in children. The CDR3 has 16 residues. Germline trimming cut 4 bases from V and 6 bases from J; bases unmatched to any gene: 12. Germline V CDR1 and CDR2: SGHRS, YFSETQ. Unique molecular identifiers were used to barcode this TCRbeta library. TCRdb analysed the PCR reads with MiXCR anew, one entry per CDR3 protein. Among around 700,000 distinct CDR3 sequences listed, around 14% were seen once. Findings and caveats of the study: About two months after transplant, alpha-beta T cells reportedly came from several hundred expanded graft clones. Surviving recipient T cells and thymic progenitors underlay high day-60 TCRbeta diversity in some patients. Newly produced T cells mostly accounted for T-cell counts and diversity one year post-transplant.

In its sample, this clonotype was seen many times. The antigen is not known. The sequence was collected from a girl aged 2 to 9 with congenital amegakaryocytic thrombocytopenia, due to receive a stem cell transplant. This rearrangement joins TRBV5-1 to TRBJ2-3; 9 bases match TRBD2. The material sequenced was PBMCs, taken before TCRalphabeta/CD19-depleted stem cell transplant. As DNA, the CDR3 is TGCGCCAGCAGCCTGGCGGCTAGCGGGAACAAGGATACGCAGTATTTT. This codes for CASSLAASGNKDTQYF.